The rows below give T cell receptor beta chains drawn from one sample of a study of blood T cell repertoires in COVID-19. TCRdb keeps only in-frame clones here, not all; method: immunoSEQ multiplex PCR. The table has about 300,000 clones, 80% to 95% seen once. Material for sequencing was PBMCs or T cells enriched from blood (not recorded which). Every receptor here comes from a woman aged 30 to 39 who had recovered from COVID-19. CDR3s include the opening cysteine and the closing phenylalanine or tryptophan. D genes are given only for firm matches. Only part of the rows carry a size: once, few, many, or a class if the clone is expanded.

J gene: TRBJ1-1
clone size: NA
D gene: TRBD1
V gene: TRBV14
CDR3 protein: CASSPMTGGTEAFF
CDR3 DNA: TGTGCCAGCAGCCCTATGACAGGGGGCACTGAAGCTTTCTTT

J gene: TRBJ1-2
clone size: NA
D gene: TRBD1
V gene: TRBV11-3
CDR3 protein: CASSEDRGYGYTF
CDR3 DNA: TGTGCCAGCAGCGAAGACAGGGGATATGGCTACACCTTC

J gene: TRBJ1-5
clone size: NA
D gene: NA
V gene: TRBV6-1
CDR3 protein: CASSEAVQGFRQPQHF
CDR3 DNA: TGTGCCAGCAGTGAAGCGGTTCAGGGCTTTCGTCAGCCCCAGCATTTT

J gene: TRBJ2-7
clone size: NA
D gene: TRBD2
V gene: TRBV30
CDR3 protein: CAWSSSGKYEQYF
CDR3 DNA: TGTGCCTGGTCGAGTAGCGGGAAGTACGAGCAGTACTTC

J gene: TRBJ2-7
clone size: few
D gene: NA
V gene: TRBV3-1/TRBV3-2
CDR3 protein: CASSPRRGSYEQYF
CDR3 DNA: TGTGCCAGCAGCCCACGCCGGGGCTCCTACGAGCAGTACTTC

J gene: TRBJ2-3
clone size: NA
D gene: TRBD2
V gene: TRBV2
CDR3 protein: CASRKTSGSDEDTQYF
CDR3 DNA: TGTGCCAGCAGAAAAACCAGCGGGAGTGATGAAGATACGCAGTATTTT

J gene: TRBJ1-4
clone size: once
D gene: TRBD1
V gene: TRBV7-9
CDR3 protein: CASSNTGGSEKLFF
CDR3 DNA: TGTGCCAGCAGTAATACAGGGGGAAGTGAAAAACTGTTTTTT

J gene: TRBJ2-4
clone size: once
D gene: TRBD1
V gene: TRBV5-1
CDR3 protein: CASSDGQGLNIQYF
CDR3 DNA: TGCGCCAGCAGCGACGGACAGGGTCTAAACATTCAGTACTTC

J gene: TRBJ2-1
clone size: NA
D gene: TRBD2
V gene: TRBV19
CDR3 protein: CASSIIAGGESEQFF
CDR3 DNA: TGTGCCAGTAGTATAATAGCGGGAGGGGAAAGTGAGCAGTTCTTC

J gene: TRBJ1-5
clone size: NA
D gene: NA
V gene: TRBV7-6
CDR3 protein: CASSIGEAQPQHF
CDR3 DNA: TGTGCCAGCAGCATAGGGGAGGCCCAGCCCCAGCATTTT

J gene: TRBJ2-2
clone size: NA
D gene: NA
V gene: TRBV2
CDR3 protein: CASSLRQVLSGELFF
CDR3 DNA: TGTGCCAGTTCACTCAGACAGGTTTTATCCGGGGAGCTGTTTTTT

J gene: TRBJ2-1
clone size: few
D gene: NA
V gene: TRBV6-4
CDR3 protein: CASSDSGSSYNEQFF
CDR3 DNA: TGTGCCAGCAGTGACTCTGGGAGCTCCTACAATGAGCAGTTCTTC

J gene: TRBJ1-2
clone size: once
D gene: NA
V gene: TRBV7-9
CDR3 protein: CASSLFGSGVGYTF
CDR3 DNA: TGTGCCAGCAGCTTATTTGGGTCAGGGGTCGGCTACACCTTC